The 30 T cell receptor beta chains in this list originate from one sample, sequenced in a study of T cells in Graves' hyperthyroidism and ophthalmopathy. Researchers took RNA transcripts and amplified the TCR beta CDR3 regions from them. During a first-round RT-PCR of the TCR CDR3, the HTBI primer set was used. In TCRdb, the multiplex PCR reads were re-called with MiXCR into one record per CDR3 protein. This table holds 490,000 or so distinct CDR3 sequences, around a fifth found once. Sequencing used blood. These receptors came from a woman between 65 and 79 years old with Graves' ophthalmopathy.

This clonotype has more than one count but fewer than ten. V usage is TRBV6-1 and J usage is TRBJ2-7; D might be TRBD2 (6 bases). The CDR3 sequence is 14 residues long. Germline CDR1 reads MNHNS; CDR2 reads SASEGT. The V gene lost 7 bases and the J gene lost 5 bases, with 18 bases spanning the gap. CDR3 DNA: TGTGCCAGCATATTGGGCGGGAACGGGAACGAGCAGTACTTC. It yields the protein CASILGGNGNEQYF.

Many counts were recorded for this clonotype. The chain's CDR3 is CASSEVGGRPYNEQFF. The CDR3, as DNA: TGTGCCAGCAGTGAAGTGGGGGGACGACCATACAATGAGCAGTTCTTC. The J gene is TRBJ2-1, the V gene TRBV6-1, with D possibly TRBD2 on 6 matching bases. Trimming shortened V by 1 base and J by 4 bases, and 14 bases separated the two germline ends. Germline loops: CDR1 MNHNS, CDR2 SASEGT. The CDR3 has 16 residues.

V gene TRBV12-3 or TRBV12-4 combines with J gene TRBJ1-4; TRBD1 aligns across 9 bases. V was pared by 6 bases and J by 1 base, with 3 bases of the junction left unmatched. The CDR3 is made up of 15 amino acids. CDR3 sequence (DNA): TGTGCCAGCAGGCTGACAGGGGGAACTAATGAAAAACTGTTTTTT. Amino acid sequence: CASRLTGGTNEKLFF.

The J gene is TRBJ2-5, the V gene TRBV29-1, with D perhaps given as TRBD1 or TRBD2 (5 bases each). CDR1 is SQVTM and CDR2 is ANQGSEA in the germline V gene. The CDR3 loop spans 12 amino acids. Trimming removed 6 bases at V and 4 bases at J, with 12 bases between. CDR3 DNA sequence: TGCAGCGTCTCCAGAGGGGTAGAGACCCAGTACTTC. The encoded protein is CSVSRGVETQYF.

This clonotype was observed at least ten times. The genes are TRBV30 and TRBJ1-1; no firm D call. The CDR3 contains 12 residues. Germline CDR1 and CDR2: GTSNPN and SVGIG (reference sequence). Trimming removed 1 base from V and 7 bases from J, with 10 bases in between. The CDR3 is CAWSEAQFEAFF. CDR3 in DNA: TGTGCCTGGAGTGAGGCACAGTTTGAAGCTTTCTTT.

This clonotype was seen only a few times. V is TRBV6-2 or TRBV6-3 and J is TRBJ2-7, with D perhaps TRBD2 (6 bases). V shed 7 bases and J shed 6 bases, with 16 bases lying between them. The length of the CDR3 is 13 residues. Looked up from germline, CDR1 is MNHEY and CDR2 is SVGEGT. The CDR3: CASNRGRDSEQYF. CDR3 nucleotides: TGTGCCAGCAATCGGGGAAGGGACTCCGAGCAGTACTTC.

This clonotype has a count of ten or more. The chain recombines TRBV28 with TRBJ1-5, with a tentative D call TRBD1 (5 bases). Germline CDR1 MDHEN, CDR2 SYDVKM. The V end lost 2 bases, the J end lost 7 bases, and 15 bases lay between the germline ends. This CDR3 contains 15 residues. Here the CDR3 reads CASSLRLPGIQPQHF. The CDR3 bases are TGTGCCAGCAGTTTACGTCTTCCAGGGATCCAGCCCCAGCATTTT.

CDR3 DNA: TGTGCCAGCAGACTGGACGCACCTGAAAAACTGTTTTTT. Encoded protein: CASRLDAPEKLFF. V usage is TRBV6-2 or TRBV6-3 and J usage is TRBJ1-4; D is unclear. The V and J ends lost 6 bases and 7 bases respectively, with 12 bases between them. The CDR3 consists of 13 residues. Germline V gene lookup returns CDR1 MNHEY and CDR2 SVGEGT.

This rearrangement joins TRBV11-1 to TRBJ2-3, with D uncertain. This CDR3 contains 13 residues. Trimming left V 7 bases short and J 2 bases short, with 10 bases between. The V gene's germline CDR1 is SGHAT and CDR2 FQDESV (reference sequence). CDR3 protein: CASTPVTTDTQYF. In DNA form, the CDR3 reads TGTGCCAGCACCCCTGTGACCACAGATACGCAGTATTTT.

This clonotype has only a few counts. V gene TRBV15 combines with J gene TRBJ2-7; D may match TRBD1 or TRBD2 (5 bases each). Trimming stripped 4 bases from V and 7 bases from J, with 14 bases between. Per the germline V gene, CDR1 is LNHNV and CDR2 is YYDKDF (reference sequence). The CDR3 is 13 amino acids. CDR3 sequence reads: CATSKAGRREQYF. DNA for the CDR3: TGTGCCACCAGCAAGGCAGGGCGGAGGGAGCAGTACTTC.

V usage is TRBV18 and J usage is TRBJ2-1, with 7 bases identical to TRBD1. V lost 2 bases, J lost 5 bases, and 6 bases stayed unmatched. Germline V lookup: CDR1 KGHSH, CDR2 LQKENI. The CDR3 totals 15 residues. CDR3 region: CASSPTGTGDNEQFF. The CDR3 region has the DNA TGTGCCAGCTCACCAACCGGTACAGGGGACAATGAGCAGTTCTTC.

This clonotype has a handful of counts. The rearrangement joins TRBV20-1 to TRBJ2-7, with D tentatively TRBD1 (5 bases). Germline loops: CDR1 DFQATT, CDR2 SNEGSKA (reference sequence). The CDR3 has 9 amino acids. This chain's CDR3 is CSLGPEQYF. In DNA form, the CDR3 reads TGCAGCCTGGGGCCCGAGCAGTACTTC.

J is TRBJ2-2 and V is TRBV19; 10 bases line up with TRBD2. Germline trimming cut 2 bases from V and 8 bases from J; bases unmatched to any gene: 5. The germline V gene has CDR1 LNHDA and CDR2 SQIVND (reference sequence). The CDR3 sequence is 15 residues long. DNA of the CDR3: TGTGCCAGTAGTATACTAGCGGGAGTAAGTGGGGAGCTGTTTTTT. Protein product: CASSILAGVSGELFF.

This clonotype was found a few times. The genes are TRBV6-1 and TRBJ1-2; TRBD1 agrees at 8 bases. The junction had 4 bases not matched to a gene; V was cut back by 6 bases and J by 4 bases. The CDR3 consists of 13 residues. In germline, CDR1 is MNHNS, CDR2 SASEGT. In DNA, the CDR3 is TGTGCCAGCAGGACAGGGGTCGGCTATGGCTACACCTTC. Translated: CASRTGVGYGYTF.

To note about this clonotype: A much larger clone differs by one base, so this may be a read error. The gene calls are TRBV6-2 or TRBV6-3 and TRBJ2-3, with D perhaps TRBD2 (5 bases). This CDR3 is built from 12 residues. The germline V gene has CDR1 MNHEY and CDR2 SVGEGT. CDR3 sequence: CASRGSTDTQCF. As DNA, the CDR3 is TGTGCCAGCAGGGGGAGCACAGATACGCAGTGTTTT.

This clonotype was counted at least ten times. The gene calls are TRBV28 and TRBJ2-3; 8 bases agree with TRBD2. Per the germline V gene, CDR1 is MDHEN and CDR2 is SYDVKM. The CDR3 has 15 residues. V shed 2 bases and J 6 bases; nucleotides not matched to a gene: 7. CDR3 residues: CASSLMVSGSDTQYF. As DNA, the CDR3 is TGTGCCAGCAGTTTAATGGTGAGCGGGAGTGATACGCAGTATTTT.

This clonotype has at least ten counts. The chain uses TRBV7-2 and TRBJ2-1, with TRBD2 matching over 7 bases. V was pared by 2 bases and J by 6 bases, with 4 bases of the junction left unmatched. Germline-derived CDR1 and CDR2 are SGHTA and FQGNSA. This CDR3 contains 14 residues. CDR3 region: CASSLSGIFNEQFF. The CDR3 DNA follows: TGTGCCAGCAGCTTAAGCGGGATCTTCAATGAGCAGTTCTTC.

This sequence joins TRBV9 and TRBJ1-1; D gene ambiguous. Trimming cost V 1 base and J 4 bases, with 11 bases left between them. Germline CDR1 and CDR2: SGDLS and YYNGEE. The CDR3 contains 14 residues. The chain's CDR3 is CASSVNLGGTEAFF. The CDR3 region has the DNA TGTGCCAGCAGCGTAAATCTAGGAGGCACTGAAGCTTTCTTT.

This clonotype was observed a few times. V is TRBV20-1 and J is TRBJ1-4; 7 bases line up with TRBD1. The J segment lost 7 bases and the V segment lost 5 bases, leaving 7 bases of the junction unmatched. The CDR3 contains 13 residues. Germline V CDR1 and CDR2: DFQATT, SNEGSKA (reference sequence). CDR3 sequence reads: CSASPNRGEKLFF. The CDR3, as DNA: TGCAGTGCTTCGCCCAACAGGGGTGAAAAACTGTTTTTT.

The chain employs TRBV7-9 and TRBJ1-1; the D gene is possibly TRBD1 (6 bases). The CDR3 consists of 13 residues. V shed 0 bases and J shed 8 bases, with 10 bases lying between them. Germline V CDR1 and CDR2: SEHNR, FQNEAQ (reference sequence). CDR3 amino acids: CASSLARGGEAFF. CDR3 bases: TGTGCCAGCAGCTTAGCGAGGGGGGGGGAAGCTTTCTTT. The full variable domain, completed using reference TRBV7-9 and TRBJ1-1, is DTGVSQNPRHKITKRGQNVTFRCDPISEHNRLYWYRQTLGQGPEFLTYFQNEAQLEKSRLLSDRFSAERPKGSFSTLEIQRTEQGDSAMYLCASSLARGGEAFFGQGTRLTVV.

V is TRBV30 and J is TRBJ2-2; D is unclear. The CDR3 sequence is 13 residues long. The germline CDR1 and CDR2 sequences are GTSNPN and SVGIG (reference sequence). V was trimmed by 4 bases and J by 4 bases, leaving 10 bases between them. The CDR3 DNA follows: TGTGCCTGGAATCCAGCTTTCACCGGGGAGCTGTTTTTT. Amino acids: CAWNPAFTGELFF. Combining the CDR3 with reference TRBV30 and TRBJ2-2 gives the whole variable domain SQTIHQWPATLVQPVGSPLSLECTVEGTSNPNLYWYRQAAGRGLQLLFYSVGIGQISSEVPQNLSASRPQDRQFILSSKKLLLSDSGFYLCAWNPAFTGELFFGEGSRLTVL.

This chain links TRBV7-9 with TRBJ2-5; TRBD2 matches at 7 bases. In germline, CDR1 is SEHNR, CDR2 FQNEAQ (reference sequence). The CDR3 loop spans 16 amino acids. The junction had 8 bases not matched to a gene; V was cut back by 2 bases and J by 2 bases. The CDR3: CASSLYWASGQETQYF. The CDR3, as DNA: TGTGCCAGCAGCTTATACTGGGCTAGCGGACAAGAGACCCAGTACTTC.

About this clonotype itself: A much larger clone is a single base away; this may be a read error. The CDR3 DNA is TGTGCCGGCAGTTACCGGCAGGGGGATGAGGTGAACACTGAAGCTTTCTTT. It translates to CAGSYRQGDEVNTEAFF. This chain joins TRBV6-9 and TRBJ1-1; 7 bases line up with TRBD1. CDR1 and CDR2 (germline): MNHGY, SVAAGI. The CDR3 contains 17 residues.

This clonotype was counted a few times. The genes are TRBV5-1 and TRBJ1-1; D is undetermined. The germline V and J ends were trimmed by 4 bases and 2 bases, with 12 bases remaining between them. CDR1 is SGHRS and CDR2 is YFSETQ in the germline V gene. This CDR3 is 14 amino acids long. CDR3 nucleotides: TGCGCCAGCAGCACGGGGTCGGGAAACACTGAAGCTTTCTTT. Its translation is CASSTGSGNTEAFF.

V is TRBV6-1 and J is TRBJ2-7; 7 positions agree with TRBD1. Germline V gene sequence: CDR1 MNHNS, CDR2 SASEGT. The J segment lost 1 base and the V segment lost 5 bases, leaving 5 bases of the junction unmatched. This CDR3 contains 14 residues. The CDR3 protein is CASSPGQESYEQYV. The CDR3 DNA sequence: TGTGCCAGCAGTCCCGGACAGGAGTCCTACGAGCAGTACGTC.

A few counts support this clonotype. For the CDR3, the DNA is TGTGCCAGCAGCTTTGAGGGACCTACTAACTATGGCTACACCTTC. Residues: CASSFEGPTNYGYTF. The chain has TRBV7-9 and TRBJ1-2, with a weak D call TRBD1 (5 bases). V gave up 3 bases and J gave up 0 bases, with 11 bases separating them. Per the germline V gene, CDR1 is SEHNR and CDR2 is FQNEAQ (reference sequence). This CDR3 spans 15 amino acids.

This clonotype turned up a few times. The DNA of the CDR3 is TGTGCCAGCATGGTCCGGGCCCAAAACATTCAGTACTTC. Translating gives CASMVRAQNIQYF. This rearrangement joins TRBV6-1 to TRBJ2-4; D remains ambiguous. V lost 7 bases and J lost 5, with 12 bases in between. Germline V lookup: CDR1 MNHNS, CDR2 SASEGT. The CDR3 consists of 13 residues.

The chain joins TRBV27 to TRBJ1-2; D is possibly TRBD1 (6 bases). This CDR3 has 14 amino acids. The ends were cut back, 5 bases at V and 4 bases at J, with 14 bases in the middle. Looked up from germline, CDR1 is MNHEY and CDR2 is SMNVEV (reference sequence). CDR3 sequence: CASSPKGGFYGYTF. CDR3 nucleotides: TGTGCCAGCAGTCCCAAGGGGGGTTTCTATGGCTACACCTTC.

This clonotype was counted a few times. The rearrangement joins TRBV20-1 to TRBJ1-1; the match to TRBD1 covers 9 bases. CDR3 length: 14 amino acids. J gave up 3 bases and V 3 bases, and 5 bases lay outside the gene matches. Germline V lookup: CDR1 DFQATT, CDR2 SNEGSKA (reference sequence). The CDR3 DNA reads as TGCAGTGCTAGGGGGGACAGGGAATACACTGAAGCTTTCTTT. Translation: CSARGDREYTEAFF.

This clonotype came up a few times. The gene calls are TRBV18 and TRBJ2-1, with 10 bases matching TRBD1. The CDR3 covers 14 residues. J was trimmed by 9 bases and V by 3 bases; bases with no gene match: 5. Germline V CDR1 and CDR2: KGHSH, LQKENI. As DNA, the CDR3 is TGTGCCAGCTCACCCGGGACAGGGGTGGCTGAGCAGTTCTTC. This codes for CASSPGTGVAEQFF.